This T cell receptor beta chain derives from a study of shared clonotypes between healthy human individuals. For the study at large: CD4 naive and memory got three plates each, CD8 naive two, CD8 memory one. Findings and caveats of the study: Clonotype sharing among donors was thought likely to change with sequencing depth.

Trimming took 3 bases from V and 3 from J; bases not matched to a gene: 15. CDR3 size: 19 residues. Germline lookup yields CDR1 LGHNA and CDR2 YNFKEQ. Method: immunoSEQ multiplex PCR; TCRdb's copy keeps in-frame clones and lacks some. The sample carries roughly 2.2 million clones, less than 95% recorded once. Only one count was recorded for this clone. The antigen remains undetermined. This receptor was obtained from a young man in good health. Some clones in this sample may be carry-over from other donors' samples. Sequenced material: naive CD4+ T cells from PBMCs. Regarding subset: CD45RA+ positively selected. This chain uses TRBV4-2 with TRBJ2-3; 10 nucleotides agree with TRBD2. The CDR3 bases are TGTGCCAGCAGCCAGGCTCTAGCGGGAGTGGGGTTGTGGACAGATACGCAGTATTTT. Encoded protein: CASSQALAGVGLWTDTQYF.